The 17 T cell receptor beta chains presented below share a single source sample, sequenced in a study of Ad26.COV2.S vaccination and SARS-CoV-2 variants. This sample's treatment: roughly 19 received Ad26.COV2.S at low or high dose, single or two shots; about five received placebo; per-sample allocation not given. Following the first vaccine or placebo injection, samples were taken on day 63. Sequenced by immunoSEQ multiplex PCR; TCRdb stores in-frame clones only, minus some. The table shows hundreds of thousands of clones, with around 89% occurring only once. The sample consisted of peripheral blood, taken in a trial of Ad26.COV2.S vaccine versus placebo. The receptor set was obtained from a person aged 18-65 years who received the Ad26.COV2.S COVID-19 vaccine or a placebo.

The V call is TRBV3-1 (or the pseudogene TRBV3-2), the J call TRBJ2-1; D is possibly TRBD1 or TRBD2 (5 bases each). Germline V gene data show CDR1 as LGHDT and CDR2 as YNNKEL (reference sequence). V was trimmed by 3 bases and J by 6 bases, leaving 15 bases between them. The CDR3 sequence is 15 residues long. DNA of the CDR3: TGTGCCAGCAGCCAGGGACCTTCCTTCTCCAATGAGCAGTTCTTC. This gives the protein CASSQGPSFSNEQFF.

J is TRBJ2-3 and V is TRBV10-2; 7 bases align to TRBD2. Germline lookup yields CDR1 WSHSY and CDR2 SAAADI. The length of the CDR3 is 17 residues. V lost 5 bases and J lost 1; bases outside the gene matches: 12. The CDR3 loop reads CASSPPLAGAGTDTQYF. The CDR3 DNA follows: TGCGCCAGCAGTCCCCCCCTCGCGGGAGCGGGCACAGATACGCAGTATTTT.

The V call is TRBV18, the J call TRBJ2-7, with 9 bases identical to TRBD1. This CDR3 comprises 14 residues. V lost 2 bases, J lost 3 bases, and 2 bases stayed unmatched. Germline assignment: CDR1 KGHSH and CDR2 LQKENI. As DNA, the CDR3 is TGTGCCAGCTCACCAGGGGGACAGGGCTACGAGCAGTACTTC. Translation gives CASSPGGQGYEQYF. Based on the CDR3 plus reference TRBV18 and TRBJ2-7, the full variable domain is NAGVMQNPRHLVRRRGQEARLRCSPMKGHSHVYWYRQLPEEGLKFMVYLQKENIIDESGMPKERFSAEFPKEGPSILRIQQVVRGDSAAYFCASSPGGQGYEQYFGPGTRLTVT.

The chain links TRBV19 to TRBJ1-1, with D unclear. Deletions cut 6 bases from V and 1 base from J, with 18 bases between. Germline V gene data show CDR1 as LNHDA and CDR2 as SQIVND (reference sequence). This CDR3 is built from 16 residues. CDR3 bases: TGTGCCAGTAGCACCCCCCTCGGCGTTCGGAACACTGAAGCTTTCTTT. This codes for CASSTPLGVRNTEAFF.

The chain joins TRBV7-9 to TRBJ2-3; D is possibly TRBD2 (5 bases). The CDR3 consists of 14 residues. Trimming removed 4 bases at V and 2 bases at J, with 10 bases between. CDR1 and CDR2 from the germline V gene are SEHNR and FQNEAQ (reference sequence). The CDR3 loop is CASSSWTLTDTQYF. CDR3 DNA: TGTGCCAGCAGCTCTTGGACTCTCACAGATACGCAGTATTTT.

This clone has a handful of counts. The chain combines TRBV27 with TRBJ1-2; D remains ambiguous. This CDR3 comprises 13 residues. V lost 4 bases and J 2 bases, leaving 8 bases between the germline ends. The germline gives CDR1 MNHEY, CDR2 SMNVEV (reference sequence). For the CDR3, the DNA is TGTGCCAGCAGTTCTACGAGGAACTATGGCTACACCTTC. It specifies CASSSTRNYGYTF.

The chain links TRBV27 to TRBJ2-7; tentatively, D is TRBD1 (6 bases). The V gene's germline CDR1 is MNHEY and CDR2 SMNVEV (reference sequence). This CDR3 has 15 amino acids. Between the trimmed V and J ends, which lost 2 bases and 3 bases, there was a span of 14 bases. The CDR3 DNA is TGTGCCAGCAGTTTAAGGGGGACGGCTAACTACGAGCAGTACTTC. Protein sequence: CASSLRGTANYEQYF.

The chain joins TRBV5-1 to TRBJ2-7; 11 bases align to TRBD1. This CDR3 comprises 15 residues. The germline V gene has CDR1 SGHRS and CDR2 YFSETQ. V was clipped by 3 bases and J by 3 bases; unmatched bases: 5. DNA for the CDR3: TGCGCCAGCAGCTATGACGGGACAGGGGGCTACGAGCAGTACTTC. Translation gives CASSYDGTGGYEQYF.

The V call is TRBV24-1, the J call TRBJ2-3; D might be TRBD2 (6 bases). Germline loops: CDR1 KGHDR, CDR2 SFDVKD. V was cut by 7 bases and J by 6 bases, with 19 bases left in between. The CDR3 has 15 amino acids. Here the CDR3 DNA reads TGTGCCACCAGAGCCGGGACTGGCCCCCCGGATACGCAGTATTTT. Translation gives CATRAGTGPPDTQYF.

V usage is TRBV5-4 and J usage is TRBJ2-2; 8 bases are shared with TRBD2. V dropped 0 bases and J dropped 0; count of bases not matched to a gene: 4. The CDR3 is 17 residues long. CDR1 and CDR2 (germline): SGHNT, YYREEE (reference sequence). The CDR3 reads CASSLGVAGPNTGELFF. The DNA for the CDR3 is TGTGCCAGCAGCTTGGGGGTAGCGGGACCGAACACCGGGGAGCTGTTTTTT.

This sequence joins TRBV5-1 and TRBJ1-1, with D unclear. The germline V gene encodes CDR1 SGHRS and CDR2 YFSETQ. CDR3 length: 15 residues. Deletions cut 0 bases from V and 0 bases from J, with 9 bases between. CDR3 residues: CASSLAPVMNTEAFF. CDR3 nucleotide sequence: TGCGCCAGCAGCTTGGCCCCCGTGATGAACACTGAAGCTTTCTTT.

CDR3: CASSLGLAGWYEQYF. Here the CDR3 DNA reads TGTGCCAGCAGCTTAGGACTAGCGGGATGGTACGAGCAGTACTTC. The V gene is TRBV7-8, the J gene TRBJ2-7, with 11 bases identical to TRBD2. This CDR3 contains 15 residues. V lost 1 base, J lost 4 bases, and 3 bases stayed unmatched. CDR1 SGHVS and CDR2 FQNEAQ come from the germline V gene.

The rearrangement joins TRBV5-1 to TRBJ2-7; tentative D call: TRBD1 (6 bases). CDR3 length: 15 amino acids. CDR1 SGHRS and CDR2 YFSETQ come from the germline V gene. V lost 0 bases to trimming and J lost 1 base, with 11 bases between them. The CDR3 is CASSLGDTRSYEQYF. CDR3 sequence (DNA): TGCGCCAGCAGCTTGGGGGACACCAGATCCTACGAGCAGTACTTC.

The sample holds one count of this clone. This chain uses TRBV12-3 or TRBV12-4 with TRBJ2-5; tentatively, D is TRBD1 or TRBD2 (5 bases each). V lost 5 bases, J lost 4 bases, and 11 bases lay in between. The CDR3 contains 13 residues. The CDR3 coding sequence is TGTGCCAGCAGTCTCGGGACCTCAGAGACCCAGTACTTC. It translates to CASSLGTSETQYF.

Regarding this clone: Different DNA sequences within this sample yield the same CDR3. This chain connects TRBV2 to TRBJ2-7, with D tentatively TRBD1 (6 bases). This CDR3 comprises 11 residues. Per the germline V gene, CDR1 is SNHLY and CDR2 is FYNNEI. Trimming took 5 bases from V and 4 from J, leaving 6 bases between them. The CDR3 bases are TGTGCCAGCAGTACAGGGTACGAGCAGTACTTC. It encodes CASSTGYEQYF.

This clone appeared a single time. The rearrangement links TRBV24-1 to TRBJ2-2; 8 nucleotides match TRBD1. The CDR3 runs 14 residues. V lost 7 bases to trimming and J lost 4 bases; unmatched junction nucleotides: 4. Germline V gene lookup returns CDR1 KGHDR and CDR2 SFDVKD. DNA for the CDR3: TGTGCCACCAGGGATACAGGGGGCACCGGGGAGCTGTTTTTT. This codes for CATRDTGGTGELFF.

The V gene is TRBV24-1, the J gene TRBJ2-3; a possible D gene is TRBD1 (6 bases). This CDR3 has 14 residues. Germline CDR1 KGHDR, CDR2 SFDVKD. Deletions cut 6 bases from V and 3 bases from J, with 12 bases between. This CDR3 reads CATSSRTGTDTQYF. In DNA, the CDR3 is TGTGCCACCAGTAGTCGAACAGGGACAGATACGCAGTATTTT.